Each of the 9 T cell receptor beta chains below was sequenced from the same sample in a study of blood T cell repertoires in COVID-19. Using immunoSEQ multiplex PCR, the repertoire was profiled, and TCRdb retains in-frame clones only, with some absent. The data show roughly 80,000 clones, 77% seen once. Source material: peripheral blood. All receptors come from a human donor in a cohort sampled during active COVID-19.

This chain joins TRBV6-6 and TRBJ2-3; D is ambiguous. This CDR3 comprises 12 residues. Trimming pared 3 bases from V and 4 bases from J, leaving 5 bases between. Germline lookup yields CDR1 MNHNY and CDR2 SVGAGI (reference sequence). CDR3 loop: CASSYRADTQYF. The CDR3 bases are TGTGCCAGCAGTTATCGTGCAGATACGCAGTATTTT.

V usage is TRBV12-5 and J usage is TRBJ2-5, with TRBD2 identical over 7 bases. The CDR3 is 15 residues long. Trimming removed 0 bases from V and 0 bases from J; junction bases left unmatched: 1. Per the germline V gene, CDR1 is LGHNT and CDR2 is FRNRAP. The CDR3 loop is CASGLVLAHQETQYF. CDR3 DNA sequence: TGTGCTAGTGGTTTGGTACTAGCGCACCAAGAGACCCAGTACTTC.

The chain links TRBV3-1 (or the pseudogene TRBV3-2) to TRBJ2-7; no reliable D call. The V end was cut by 1 base, the J end by 4 bases, with 11 bases between. The CDR3 has 14 amino acids. CDR1 and CDR2 (germline): LGHDT, YNNKEL (reference sequence). The CDR3 region has the DNA TGTGCCAGCAGCCAAGGTGGCAGACTTTACGAGCAGTACTTC. The encoded protein is CASSQGGRLYEQYF.

The rearrangement links TRBV3-1 (or the pseudogene TRBV3-2) to TRBJ2-5; D might be TRBD2 (7 bases). V lost 2 bases and J 4 bases, leaving 20 bases between the germline ends. The germline V gene encodes CDR1 LGHDT and CDR2 YNNKEL (reference sequence). This CDR3 region has 17 residues. The CDR3 sequence: CASSQPGGGVLGETQYF. In DNA form, the CDR3 reads TGTGCCAGCAGCCAACCTGGAGGGGGGGTTCTAGGAGAGACCCAGTACTTC.

The chain has TRBV7-2 and TRBJ2-5; D not resolved. The ends were cut back, 5 bases at V and 2 bases at J, with 12 bases in the middle. Germline V gives CDR1 SGHTA, CDR2 FQGNSA. The CDR3 extends over 14 amino acids. The CDR3 region has the DNA TGTGCCAGCAGCCTATCTTACTGGCAAGAGACCCAGTACTTC. Translation: CASSLSYWQETQYF.

The chain recombines TRBV14 with TRBJ2-6; TRBD1 aligns across 8 bases. The CDR3 is 15 residues long. From germline, CDR1 is SGHDN and CDR2 FVKESK. The trim removed 4 bases at V and 6 bases at J, leaving 5 bases unmatched. The CDR3 nucleotides are TGTGCCAGCAGCCTTCGACAGGGGAAGGCCAACGTCCTGACTTTC. Translating it yields CASSLRQGKANVLTF.

The gene calls are TRBV19 and TRBJ2-2, with D perhaps TRBD2 (6 bases). The CDR3 runs to 15 residues. The germline V gene has CDR1 LNHDA and CDR2 SQIVND (reference sequence). V was trimmed by 6 bases and J by 0 bases, leaving 11 bases between them. CDR3 protein: CASSQGGANTGELFF. As DNA, the CDR3 is TGTGCCAGTAGCCAGGGAGGAGCGAACACCGGGGAGCTGTTTTTT.

This clone was seen more than once but under ten times. The chain uses TRBV19 and TRBJ2-6; 7 bases match TRBD1. J gave up 4 bases and V 4 bases, and 4 bases lay outside the gene matches. CDR1 is LNHDA, CDR2 SQIVND, per germline (reference sequence). The CDR3 is 15 residues long. CDR3 loop: CASSTTGAGANVLTF. The CDR3 region has the DNA TGTGCCAGTAGTACCACAGGGGCCGGGGCCAACGTCCTGACTTTC.

This sequence joins TRBV9 and TRBJ2-7; TRBD1 matches 7 bases. The CDR3 is made up of 15 amino acids. The germline CDR1 and CDR2 sequences are SGDLS and YYNGEE. The V and J ends lost 0 bases and 1 base, in that order; junction bases with no gene match: 4. Written as DNA, the CDR3 is TGTGCCAGCAGCGTAGGGGACAGCCTTTCCTACGAGCAGTACTTC. This translates into CASSVGDSLSYEQYF.